Presented here are 25 T cell receptor beta chains from one specimen sequenced in a study of blood T cell repertoires in COVID-19. Using immunoSEQ multiplex PCR, the repertoire was profiled, and TCRdb retains in-frame clones only, with some absent. The sample shows over 200,000 clones, approximately 90% of them seen only once. The specimen was peripheral blood. These receptors all come from a woman between 18 and 29 years old who had recovered from COVID-19.

This chain links TRBV19 with TRBJ1-4; D is unclear. The length of the CDR3 is 16 residues. V lost 5 bases and J lost 0, with 13 bases in between. The germline V gene encodes CDR1 LNHDA and CDR2 SQIVND (reference sequence). DNA for the CDR3: TGTGCCAGTAGTGGACTCGGGCGACCAACTAATGAAAAACTGTTTTTT. Its translation is CASSGLGRPTNEKLFF.

CDR3 protein: CASSSPGQGNFGYTF. CDR3 nucleotides: TGTGCCAGCAGTTCTCCGGGACAGGGTAATTTCGGCTACACCTTC. The chain carries TRBV6-5 and TRBJ1-2, with 9 nucleotides matching TRBD1. The germline V gene has CDR1 MNHEY and CDR2 SVGAGI. Unmatched junction bases numbered 11, after V lost 4 bases and J lost 8 bases. This CDR3 has 15 residues.

This clone was seen a handful of times. The genes are TRBV19 and TRBJ2-7; weak D call: TRBD2 (5 bases). The ends were cut back, 6 bases at V and 0 bases at J, with 15 bases in the middle. The CDR3 is 15 amino acids. CDR1 LNHDA and CDR2 SQIVND come from the germline V gene (reference sequence). The CDR3 DNA reads TGTGCCAGTAGATCTTTAGCGTCTAGCTCCTACGAGCAGTACTTC. It translates to CASRSLASSSYEQYF.

V usage is TRBV18 and J usage is TRBJ1-4; TRBD1 agrees at 11 bases. The length of the CDR3 is 16 residues. The ends lost 2 bases at V and 6 bases at J; junction bases unmatched: 5. Germline V gives CDR1 KGHSH, CDR2 LQKENI. The CDR3: CASSPSGQGAHEKLFF. As DNA, the CDR3 is TGTGCCAGCTCACCAAGTGGACAGGGGGCTCATGAAAAACTGTTTTTT.

This chain links TRBV27 with TRBJ2-7; 7 bases fit TRBD1. J lost 0 bases, V lost 3 bases, and 8 bases had no gene match. The CDR3 contains 16 residues. Per germline, CDR1 MNHEY and CDR2 SMNVEV (reference sequence). The CDR3 nucleotides read TGTGCCAGCAGTTTTTCTAGGACAGGTTACTCCTACGAGCAGTACTTC. Its translation: CASSFSRTGYSYEQYF.

The chain employs TRBV29-1 and TRBJ1-3; tentatively, D is TRBD1 (6 bases). Germline values: CDR1 SQVTM, CDR2 ANQGSEA. Trimming removed 3 bases from V and 2 bases from J, with 17 bases in between. The CDR3 consists of 16 residues. The CDR3 loop is CSVETVGGKTGNTIYF. In nucleotides, the CDR3 is TGCAGCGTTGAGACGGTAGGGGGTAAGACTGGAAACACCATATATTTT.

The rearrangement links TRBV6-5 to TRBJ1-4; no firm D call. This CDR3 has 14 residues. V dropped 6 bases and J dropped 4 bases, with 12 bases sitting between them. Germline-derived CDR1 and CDR2 are MNHEY and SVGAGI. This chain's CDR3 is CASSPDGYNEKLFF. The CDR3 DNA reads as TGTGCCAGCAGCCCCGACGGGTATAATGAAAAACTGTTTTTT.

The chain recombines TRBV7-9 with TRBJ2-3, with D maybe TRBD2 (5 bases). Looked up from germline, CDR1 is SEHNR and CDR2 is FQNEAQ (reference sequence). This CDR3 spans 13 amino acids. The V end lost 11 bases, the J end lost 4 bases, and 16 bases lay between the germline ends. In nucleotides, the CDR3 is TGTGCCGTCATGGCGGGTCCCGCAGATACGCAGTATTTT. It encodes CAVMAGPADTQYF.

V is TRBV11-2 and J is TRBJ1-3; D is ambiguous. This CDR3 spans 15 amino acids. The V and J ends lost 5 bases and 0 bases respectively, with 11 bases between them. Per germline, CDR1 SGHAT and CDR2 FQNNGV. The CDR3 loop is CASSLDGVSGNTIYF. As DNA, the CDR3 is TGTGCCAGCAGCCTCGACGGAGTCTCTGGAAACACCATATATTTT.

This clone was detected only once. The chain combines TRBV5-4 with TRBJ1-1; 8 positions agree with TRBD1. The V segment lost 4 bases and the J segment 0 bases; nucleotides outside the gene matches: 8. CDR1 and CDR2 from the germline V gene are SGHNT and YYREEE (reference sequence). This CDR3 is 16 amino acids long. This CDR3 is CASSGPRTGLNTEAFF. Here the CDR3 DNA reads TGTGCCAGCAGCGGCCCCCGGACAGGGCTGAACACTGAAGCTTTCTTT.

V and J are TRBV7-9 and TRBJ2-1; TRBD2 matches at 11 bases. V trimming: 5 bases; J trimming: 7 bases; junction bases outside the gene matches: 22. This CDR3 has 20 residues. Germline V gene data show CDR1 as SEHNR and CDR2 as FQNEAQ (reference sequence). CDR3 DNA: TGTGCCAGCAGCAACCAGACTAGCGGGAAGAAAACAGGACGGACGAATGAGCAGTTCTTC. The encoded protein is CASSNQTSGKKTGRTNEQFF. The full variable domain, in which reference TRBV7-9 and TRBJ2-1 provide the parts outside the CDR3, is DTGVSQNPRHKITKRGQNVTFRCDPISEHNRLYWYRQTLGQGPEFLTYFQNEAQLEKSRLLSDRFSAERPKGSFSTLEIQRTEQGDSAMYLCASSNQTSGKKTGRTNEQFFGPGTRLTVL.

J is TRBJ2-3 and V is TRBV19; 7 bases fit TRBD2. Germline CDR1 LNHDA, CDR2 SQIVND (reference sequence). Trimming cost V 4 bases and J 3 bases; bases outside gene matches: 10. The CDR3 has 16 residues. CDR3: CASSKVTGGETDTQYF. The CDR3 nucleotides read TGTGCCAGTAGTAAAGTGACGGGAGGAGAGACAGATACGCAGTATTTT.

CDR3 sequence: CASKNTGGSGNTIYF. In DNA form, the CDR3 reads TGTGCCAGTAAAAACACGGGAGGCTCTGGAAACACCATATATTTT. The chain couples TRBV19 to TRBJ1-3; D remains ambiguous. V was pared by 7 bases and J by 0 bases, with 13 bases between. The CDR3 covers 15 residues. Germline V gene sequence: CDR1 LNHDA, CDR2 SQIVND (reference sequence).

The chain links TRBV28 to TRBJ2-7, with no clear D. CDR3 length: 13 residues. Between the trimmed V and J ends, which lost 6 bases and 7 bases, there was a span of 16 bases. The germline V gene has CDR1 MDHEN and CDR2 SYDVKM. The chain's CDR3 is CASRTPSSFEQYF. CDR3 nucleotide sequence: TGTGCCAGCAGAACCCCTAGTTCCTTTGAGCAGTACTTC.

This clone occurred a few times. V and J are TRBV7-9 and TRBJ2-7; 9 nucleotides match TRBD1. The CDR3 runs to 13 residues. The germline V gene has CDR1 SEHNR and CDR2 FQNEAQ (reference sequence). Trimming removed 3 bases from V and 9 bases from J; junction bases left unmatched: 6. The CDR3 sequence is CASSFGQGRPQYF. The CDR3, as DNA: TGTGCCAGCAGCTTTGGACAGGGGCGCCCGCAGTACTTC.

The chain links TRBV3-1 (or the pseudogene TRBV3-2) to TRBJ1-1, with 7 bases that match TRBD1. This CDR3 spans 13 amino acids. V lost 0 bases and J lost 11; bases outside the gene matches: 6. From germline, CDR1 is LGHDT and CDR2 YNNKEL (reference sequence). The CDR3 bases are TGTGCCAGCAGCCAAGATTACAGGGGAGCGGCTTTCTTT. This codes for CASSQDYRGAAFF.

The V and J genes are TRBV11-3 and TRBJ1-1; no reliable D call. The V end lost 5 bases, the J end lost 1 base, and 11 bases lay between the germline ends. The CDR3 runs to 14 residues. CDR1 and CDR2 from the germline V gene are SGHNT and YENEEA. In DNA form, the CDR3 reads TGTGCCAGCAGCCGAGACGCAGGGAACACTGAAGCTTTCTTT. Encoded protein: CASSRDAGNTEAFF.

The chain recombines TRBV4-2 with TRBJ2-2; D is possibly TRBD2 (5 bases). The length of the CDR3 is 14 residues. V was shortened by 3 bases and J by 2 bases, with 7 bases between the two germline ends. CDR1 is LGHNA and CDR2 is YNFKEQ in the germline V gene. The CDR3 sequence is CASSHGLNTGELFF. As DNA, the CDR3 is TGTGCCAGCAGCCATGGACTCAACACCGGGGAGCTGTTTTTT.

This chain links TRBV11-2 with TRBJ1-1; no firm D call. Germline-derived CDR1 and CDR2 are SGHAT and FQNNGV. The CDR3 loop spans 13 amino acids. Trimming shortened V by 1 base and J by 2 bases, and 5 bases separated the two germline ends. The CDR3 nucleotides read TGTGCCAGCAGCTTAGTCCGTAACACTGAAGCTTTCTTT. It is translated as CASSLVRNTEAFF.

The gene calls are TRBV7-8 and TRBJ1-5; D uncertain. Germline CDR1 is SGHVS and CDR2 is FQNEAQ. V was clipped by 6 bases and J by 7 bases, with 16 bases between them. The CDR3 runs 14 residues. As DNA, the CDR3 is TGTGCCAGCAGGGATTTAGGACCGGGACAGCCCCAGCATTTT. This sequence encodes CASRDLGPGQPQHF.

This clone was recorded only once. The rearrangement links TRBV18 to TRBJ2-7, with 7 bases matching TRBD1. The CDR3 is 14 amino acids. J gave up 3 bases and V 2 bases, and 4 bases lay outside the gene matches. The germline CDR1 and CDR2 sequences are KGHSH and LQKENI. The CDR3 DNA follows: TGTGCCAGCTCACCAAGCCGACAGGGCTACGAGCAGTACTTC. Amino acids: CASSPSRQGYEQYF.

CDR3 sequence (DNA): TGTGCCAGCAGCACAAGACAGGCTGGGGTAAGCACAGATACGCAGTATTTT. It translates to CASSTRQAGVSTDTQYF. The chain employs TRBV13 and TRBJ2-3; D is possibly TRBD1 (6 bases). The CDR3 is 17 amino acids. Trimming took off 5 bases at V and 0 bases at J, with 18 bases between the two ends. CDR1 is PRHDT and CDR2 is FYEKMQ in the germline V gene (reference sequence). The full variable domain, with the rest looked up from reference TRBV13 and TRBJ2-3, is AAGVIQSPRHLIKEKRETATLKCYPIPRHDTVYWYQQGPGQDPQFLISFYEKMQSDKGSIPDRFSAQQFSDYHSELNMSSLELGDSALYFCASSTRQAGVSTDTQYFGPGTRLTVL.

This chain uses TRBV7-2 with TRBJ2-7, with 7 bases identical to TRBD2. Trimming removed 3 bases from V and 5 bases from J; junction bases left unmatched: 10. CDR1 and CDR2 from the germline V gene are SGHTA and FQGNSA. The CDR3 extends over 15 amino acids. The DNA for the CDR3 is TGTGCCAGCAGCTTGTCGGCGGGAGTCTCGAACGAGCAGTACTTC. It encodes CASSLSAGVSNEQYF.

The V call is TRBV20-1, the J call TRBJ2-1, with D maybe TRBD1 (6 bases). Between the trimmed V and J ends, which lost 3 bases and 4 bases, there was a span of 13 bases. Germline CDR1 reads DFQATT; CDR2 reads SNEGSKA (reference sequence). CDR3 length equals 14 residues. The CDR3, as DNA: TGCAGTGCTAGTGTGGGGGCTGATTACAATGAGCAGTTCTTC. It encodes CSASVGADYNEQFF.

The V call is TRBV19, the J call TRBJ2-2; D not resolved. This CDR3 has 13 residues. Per germline, CDR1 LNHDA and CDR2 SQIVND (reference sequence). V was shortened by 3 bases and J by 3 bases, with 5 bases between the two germline ends. The DNA for the CDR3 is TGTGCCAGTAGTATTATCGACACCGGGGAGCTGTTTTTT. Amino acid sequence: CASSIIDTGELFF.